This T cell receptor beta chain derives from a study of blood T cell repertoires in COVID-19. Study-level background: From the United States, Italy and Spain came samples of acute and convalescent COVID-19. PBMCs, B-cell-depleted T cells, or T cells were the source of the cDNA or gDNA that made up the material.

CDR3 size: 14 residues. The V gene's germline CDR1 is KGHSH and CDR2 LQKENI. The V gene end was trimmed by 6 bases and the J gene end by 5 bases; junction bases not matched to a gene: 8. Original analysis: Researchers report that nucleated cell counts were estimated from reference gene primer amplification. Data came from immunoSEQ multiplex PCR; TCRdb stores just in-frame clones and leaves some out. V and J calls and clone size follow that table, whereas D and trimming were derived from the DNA. In the table there are roughly 330,000 clones, about 83% of which are singletons. The receptor was derived from a woman aged 45-60 years with acute or convalescent COVID-19. V gene TRBV18 combines with J gene TRBJ2-7; the match to TRBD1 covers 9 bases. The sequenced sample was peripheral blood. In DNA, the CDR3 is TGTGCCAGCTCTCAACAGGGGGCGGAAAACGAGCAGTACTTC. It translates to CASSQQGAENEQYF.